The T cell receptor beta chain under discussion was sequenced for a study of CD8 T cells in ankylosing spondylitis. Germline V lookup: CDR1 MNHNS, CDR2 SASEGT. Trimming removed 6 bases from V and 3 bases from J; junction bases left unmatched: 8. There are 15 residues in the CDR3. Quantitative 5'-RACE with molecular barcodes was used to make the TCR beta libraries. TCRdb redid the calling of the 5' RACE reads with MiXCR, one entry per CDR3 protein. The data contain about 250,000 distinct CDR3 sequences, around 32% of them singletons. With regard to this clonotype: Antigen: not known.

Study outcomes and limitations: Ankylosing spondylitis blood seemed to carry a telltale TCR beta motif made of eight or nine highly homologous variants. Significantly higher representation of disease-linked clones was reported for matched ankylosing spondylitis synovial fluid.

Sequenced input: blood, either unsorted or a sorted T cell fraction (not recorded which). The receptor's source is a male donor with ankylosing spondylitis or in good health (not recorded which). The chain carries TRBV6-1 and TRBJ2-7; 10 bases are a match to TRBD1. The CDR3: CASSGDRGRFYEQYF. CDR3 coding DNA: TGTGCCAGCAGCGGTGACAGGGGGCGCTTCTACGAGCAGTACTTC.